The source of this T cell receptor beta chain is a study of control samples from healthy donors and cancer patients. The CDR3 extends over 15 amino acids. From germline, CDR1 is SGDLS and CDR2 YYNGEE. V lost 0 bases and J lost 4, with 12 bases in between. The protocol was immunoSEQ multiplex PCR, while the TCRdb copy is restricted to in-frame clones and leaves out a portion. The sample has about 190,000 clones; about nine tenths are singletons. The chain combines TRBV9 with TRBJ2-3, with a possible D match to TRBD1 (5 bases). The receptor was derived from a man younger than 45 in good health. Sequencing input: blood. CDR3 loop: CASSVDARVADTQYF. The CDR3 nucleotides read TGTGCCAGCAGCGTAGATGCCAGGGTGGCAGATACGCAGTATTTT.